These T cell receptor beta chains were read from a single sample in a study of T-cell reconstitution after alpha-beta-depleted transplantation in children. TCRdb reanalysed the PCR reads using MiXCR and keeps one entry per CDR3 protein. The table includes about 980,000 distinct CDR3 sequences, around 30% detected once. The source material was PBMCs, mostly from graft donor cells, sampled 360 days after TCRalphabeta/CD19-depleted stem cell transplant. The receptor set was obtained from a boy under two years old who had a stem cell transplant for SCID, so the T cells may come from the graft donor. Each CDR3 is given with its conserved first and last residue. Fields, in order: V gene, J gene, clone size, D gene, CDR3 DNA, CDR3 protein. A D gene is named only where the DNA matches it firmly. Only part of the rows carry a size: once, few, many, or a class if the clone is expanded.

TRBV4-2	TRBJ1-1	-	-	TGTGCCAGCAGCCAAGATCAGGGGCGATACACTGAAGCTTTCTTT	CASSQDQGRYTEAFF
TRBV9	TRBJ2-3	-	TRBD1	TGTGCCAGCAGCCCCCGACAGGGGGGAAGCACAGATACGCAGTATTTT	CASSPRQGGSTDTQYF
TRBV28	TRBJ2-7	few	TRBD1	TGTGCCAGCATCCCCGGAGGCAGGGGGAGCTCCTACGAGCAGTACTTC	CASIPGGRGSSYEQYF
TRBV7-9	TRBJ1-3	few	-	TGTGCCAGCACCGAGAAGGGCCCTCACTCTGGAAACACCATATATTTT	CASTEKGPHSGNTIYF
TRBV7-9	TRBJ2-7	-	-	TGTGCCAGCAGCTTCGGGCTCTTCAGCCGGGGCTCCTACGAGCAGTACTTC	CASSFGLFSRGSYEQYF
TRBV12-3/TRBV12-4	TRBJ2-5	-	TRBD2	TGTGCCAGCAGTTCAAATTTCGGAAAGCGGGGGGCGGAAGAGACCCAGTACTTC	CASSSNFGKRGAEETQYF
TRBV2	TRBJ2-3	-	TRBD1	TGTGCCAGCTGGGACAGGGTGGGCACAGATACGCAGTATTTT	CASWDRVGTDTQYF
TRBV28	TRBJ1-4	-	-	TGTGCCAGCAGTTTAGAGGACGCAAATGAAAAACTGTTTTTT	CASSLEDANEKLFF
TRBV5-1	TRBJ1-1	-	-	TGCGCCAGCAGCTTGGAAGTGGGGGCCCTCCCAACGCCAACAGGTGAAGCTTTCTTT	CASSLEVGALPTPTGEAFF
TRBV20-1	TRBJ2-6	few	TRBD2	TGCAGTGTGACGGGGGGGACTGGGGCCAACGTCCTGACTTTC	CSVTGGTGANVLTF
TRBV15	TRBJ1-6	-	-	TGTGCCACCAGCAGAGATCTTCAGAGGGCCCTCCACTTT	CATSRDLQRALHF
TRBV12-3/TRBV12-4	TRBJ2-3	many	TRBD2	TGTGCCAGCAGTTTAGCGGGGGGGTACACAGATACGCAGTATTTT	CASSLAGGYTDTQYF
TRBV7-2	TRBJ1-6	-	-	TGTGCCAGCAGCTTAGCAAGGGTTAGACCCTATAATTCACCCCTCCACTTT	CASSLARVRPYNSPLHF
TRBV7-2	TRBJ1-6	-	-	TGTGCCAGCAGCTTAGCCCCGGGACCGAAATTCACTACCTCACCCCTCCACTTT	CASSLAPGPKFTTSPLHF
TRBV1	TRBJ2-5	-	-	TGTGCCAGCAGTTCACTCCTCCGGGACAGTGTTGGGGAGACCCAGTACTTC	CASSSLLRDSVGETQYF
TRBV18	TRBJ1-2	few	-	TGTGCCAGCTCACCACCGGACAGCCGAAGGGGGAACTATGGCTACACCTTC	CASSPPDSRRGNYGYTF
TRBV18	TRBJ2-6	few	-	TGTGCCAGCTCACGCTACGCTGGGGACTCTGGGGCCAACGTCCTGACTTTC	CASSRYAGDSGANVLTF
TRBV15	TRBJ1-5	few	TRBD1	TGTGCCACCAGCAGACTGGGACAGCCAAACAATCAGCCCCAGCATTTT	CATSRLGQPNNQPQHF
TRBV6-2/TRBV6-3	TRBJ2-5	-	-	TGTGCCAGCACCAGAAGTCCAGGCAGGGCACAAGAGACCCAGTACTTC	CASTRSPGRAQETQYF
TRBV29-1	TRBJ1-2	-	-	TGCAGCGTTGGCCAGTCCAAGGATGGCTACACCTTC	CSVGQSKDGYTF
TRBV29-1	TRBJ2-5	-	-	TGCAGCGTTGAAGTTTATCTCGGCAGGGCAAAAGAGACCCAGTACTTC	CSVEVYLGRAKETQYF
TRBV12-3/TRBV12-4	TRBJ1-6	many	TRBD1	TGTGCCAGCAGGGCCGACAGGGTCAATTCACCCCTCCACTTT	CASRADRVNSPLHF
TRBV6-1	TRBJ1-3	-	-	TGTGCCAGCACCGCGACGCCTAATTCTGGAAACACCATATATTTT	CASTATPNSGNTIYF
TRBV6-5	TRBJ1-5	-	-	TGTGCCAGCAGTTACAGGGGAGTAGATCAGCCCCAGCATTTT	CASSYRGVDQPQHF
TRBV27	TRBJ2-1	-	TRBD2	TGTGCCAGCAGTTTATTCGGGGGGGACGACAATGAGCAGTTCTTC	CASSLFGGDDNEQFF
TRBV5-1	TRBJ2-1	-	TRBD2	TGCGCCAGCAGCTTGGCCTATTCCGGGGGGAATGAGCAGTTCTTC	CASSLAYSGGNEQFF
TRBV28	TRBJ1-2	-	-	TGTGCCAGCAGTGGCTGGGACGTTGCCTATGGCTACACCTTC	CASSGWDVAYGYTF
TRBV6-5	TRBJ1-1	-	-	TGTGCCAGCAGTTACTCGTGGGGGATTGAAGCTTTCTTT	CASSYSWGIEAFF
TRBV10-1	TRBJ2-1	-	TRBD2	TGCGCCAGCAGTGAAGCGGGGGCTCATATCAATGAGCAGTTCTTC	CASSEAGAHINEQFF